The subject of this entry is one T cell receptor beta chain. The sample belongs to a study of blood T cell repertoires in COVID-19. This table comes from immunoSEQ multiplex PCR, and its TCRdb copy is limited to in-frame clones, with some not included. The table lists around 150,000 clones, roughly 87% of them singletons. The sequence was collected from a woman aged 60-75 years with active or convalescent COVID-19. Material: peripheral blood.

The CDR3 here is CASSWDRDYEQYF. The CDR3 DNA reads TGTGCCAGCAGTTGGGACAGGGACTACGAGCAGTACTTC. The chain combines TRBV12-3 or TRBV12-4 with TRBJ2-7; 9 bases are shared with TRBD1. The V and J ends lost 4 bases and 3 bases, in that order; junction bases with no gene match: 1. CDR3 length: 13 amino acids.